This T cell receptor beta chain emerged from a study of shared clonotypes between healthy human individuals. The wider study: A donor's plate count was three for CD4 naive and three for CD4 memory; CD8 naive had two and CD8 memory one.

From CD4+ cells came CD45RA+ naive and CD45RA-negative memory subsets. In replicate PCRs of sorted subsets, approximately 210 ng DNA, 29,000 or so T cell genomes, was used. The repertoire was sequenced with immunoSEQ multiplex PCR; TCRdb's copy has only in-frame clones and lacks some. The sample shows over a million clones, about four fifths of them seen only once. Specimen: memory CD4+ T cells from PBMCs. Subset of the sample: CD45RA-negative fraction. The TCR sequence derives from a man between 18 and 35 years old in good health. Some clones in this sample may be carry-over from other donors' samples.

CDR3 residues: CASMRDGNYGYTF. The CDR3 bases are TGTGCCAGCATGAGGGACGGAAACTATGGCTACACCTTC. J is TRBJ1-2 and V is TRBV6-5; a weak D match, TRBD1 (5 bases). This CDR3 comprises 13 residues. Per germline, CDR1 MNHEY and CDR2 SVGAGI. V was pared by 7 bases and J by 2 bases, with 11 bases between.